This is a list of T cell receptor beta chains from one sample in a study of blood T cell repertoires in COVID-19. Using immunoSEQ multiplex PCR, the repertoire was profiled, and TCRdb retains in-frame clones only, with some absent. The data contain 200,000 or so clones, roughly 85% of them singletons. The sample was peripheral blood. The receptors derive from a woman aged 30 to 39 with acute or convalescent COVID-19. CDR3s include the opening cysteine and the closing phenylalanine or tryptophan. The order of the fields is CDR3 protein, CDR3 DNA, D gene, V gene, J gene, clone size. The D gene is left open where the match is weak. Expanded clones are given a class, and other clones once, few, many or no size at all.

CDR3aa: CSVERQGARYEQYF; CDR3nt: TGCAGCGTTGAGCGACAGGGGGCCCGCTACGAGCAGTACTTC; d_gene: TRBD1; v_gene: TRBV29-1; j_gene: TRBJ2-7; abundance: NA
CDR3aa: CASSQEAGGYNEQFF; CDR3nt: TGTGCCAGCAGCCAAGAAGCAGGGGGCTACAATGAGCAGTTCTTC; d_gene: TRBD1; v_gene: TRBV4-2; j_gene: TRBJ2-1; abundance: NA
CDR3aa: CASSESGIYGYTF; CDR3nt: TGTGCCAGCAGTGAGTCAGGGATTTATGGCTACACCTTC; d_gene: NA; v_gene: TRBV6-1; j_gene: TRBJ1-2; abundance: NA
CDR3aa: CASLRQVSEKLFF; CDR3nt: TGTGCCAGCTTAAGACAGGTCTCCGAAAAACTGTTTTTT; d_gene: NA; v_gene: TRBV6-5; j_gene: TRBJ1-4; abundance: NA
CDR3aa: CASSLGRGQPSYNEQFF; CDR3nt: TGTGCCAGCAGCTTAGGCCGTGGACAGCCCTCCTACAATGAGCAGTTCTTC; d_gene: NA; v_gene: TRBV7-8; j_gene: TRBJ2-1; abundance: NA
CDR3aa: CASSLQGSGANVLTF; CDR3nt: TGTGCCAGCAGTTTGCAGGGCAGCGGGGCCAACGTCCTGACTTTC; d_gene: NA; v_gene: TRBV28; j_gene: TRBJ2-6; abundance: NA
CDR3aa: CASSYGTSGYEQYF; CDR3nt: TGTGCCAGCAGTTACGGGACTAGCGGGTACGAGCAGTACTTC; d_gene: TRBD2; v_gene: TRBV6-2/TRBV6-3; j_gene: TRBJ2-7; abundance: few
CDR3aa: CASSEVAGGQETQYF; CDR3nt: TGTGCCAGCAGTGAAGTAGCGGGGGGGCAAGAGACCCAGTACTTC; d_gene: TRBD2; v_gene: TRBV6-4; j_gene: TRBJ2-5; abundance: NA
CDR3aa: CASSSRGGRFSYEQYF; CDR3nt: TGTGCCAGCAGCTCACGGGGCGGGAGGTTCTCCTACGAGCAGTACTTC; d_gene: TRBD2; v_gene: TRBV28; j_gene: TRBJ2-7; abundance: many
CDR3aa: CASSLGRALQETQYF; CDR3nt: TGTGCCAGCAGCTTAGGCAGGGCTTTGCAAGAGACCCAGTACTTC; d_gene: NA; v_gene: TRBV7-3; j_gene: TRBJ2-5; abundance: once
CDR3aa: CAWSVDRRTEAFF; CDR3nt: TGTGCCTGGAGTGTCGACAGGCGGACTGAAGCTTTCTTT; d_gene: NA; v_gene: TRBV30; j_gene: TRBJ1-1; abundance: NA
CDR3aa: CASSRSLRGAVGGYTF; CDR3nt: TGCGCCAGCAGTAGGAGTTTAAGGGGCGCGGTTGGGGGCTACACCTTC; d_gene: NA; v_gene: TRBV5-1; j_gene: TRBJ1-2; abundance: NA
CDR3aa: CASSSGTGSEQFF; CDR3nt: TGTGCCAGCAGCTCCGGGACAGGCAGTGAGCAGTTCTTC; d_gene: TRBD1; v_gene: TRBV7-9; j_gene: TRBJ2-1; abundance: NA
CDR3aa: CASTPPPDRVLYEQYF; CDR3nt: TGTGCCAGCACCCCTCCCCCGGACAGAGTTCTCTACGAGCAGTACTTC; d_gene: NA; v_gene: TRBV25-1; j_gene: TRBJ2-7; abundance: NA
CDR3aa: CASSLVGGRTDTQYF; CDR3nt: TGTGCCAGCAGTTTAGTTGGGGGGAGGACAGATACGCAGTATTTT; d_gene: NA; v_gene: TRBV28; j_gene: TRBJ2-3; abundance: NA
CDR3aa: CASSHRGASNQPQHF; CDR3nt: TGTGCCAGCAGCCACAGGGGGGCTAGCAATCAGCCCCAGCATTTT; d_gene: TRBD1; v_gene: TRBV2; j_gene: TRBJ1-5; abundance: once
CDR3aa: CASKTYRGNNNEQFF; CDR3nt: TGTGCCAGCAAGACTTACAGGGGCAATAACAATGAGCAGTTCTTC; d_gene: TRBD1; v_gene: TRBV28; j_gene: TRBJ2-1; abundance: NA
CDR3aa: CASSQRTGIYGYTF; CDR3nt: TGTGCCAGCAGCCAACGGACGGGAATCTATGGCTACACCTTC; d_gene: NA; v_gene: TRBV7-2; j_gene: TRBJ1-2; abundance: NA
CDR3aa: CASSIERPWTVENTIYF; CDR3nt: TGTGCCAGTAGTATAGAACGGCCCTGGACAGTGGAAAACACCATATATTTT; d_gene: NA; v_gene: TRBV19; j_gene: TRBJ1-3; abundance: NA
CDR3aa: CASSGGGTYEQYF; CDR3nt: TGTGCCAGCAGTGGGGGGGGTACCTACGAGCAGTACTTC; d_gene: TRBD2; v_gene: TRBV7-8; j_gene: TRBJ2-7; abundance: NA
CDR3aa: CASSEVAGGHEQFF; CDR3nt: TGTGCCAGCAGTGAGGTAGCGGGGGGGCATGAGCAGTTCTTC; d_gene: TRBD2; v_gene: TRBV28; j_gene: TRBJ2-1; abundance: NA
CDR3aa: CASSPPGPYGYTF; CDR3nt: TGTGCCAGCAGTCCCCCAGGCCCCTATGGCTACACCTTC; d_gene: NA; v_gene: TRBV7-9; j_gene: TRBJ1-2; abundance: NA
CDR3aa: CASGRTSNTGELFF; CDR3nt: TGTGCCAGCGGGAGAACGTCGAACACCGGGGAGCTGTTTTTT; d_gene: NA; v_gene: TRBV6-5; j_gene: TRBJ2-2; abundance: NA
CDR3aa: CASRNIRPWLSGGSEQFF; CDR3nt: TGTGCCAGCAGGAATATCCGTCCTTGGCTTAGCGGGGGGAGTGAGCAGTTCTTC; d_gene: TRBD2; v_gene: TRBV7-3; j_gene: TRBJ2-1; abundance: NA
CDR3aa: CSAEREPVTDTQYF; CDR3nt: TGCAGCGCCGAGCGGGAGCCGGTCACAGATACGCAGTATTTT; d_gene: TRBD2; v_gene: TRBV29-1; j_gene: TRBJ2-3; abundance: NA
CDR3aa: CASSDSHPSYGYTF; CDR3nt: TGTGCCAGCAGTGACTCGCACCCCAGCTATGGCTACACCTTC; d_gene: NA; v_gene: TRBV2; j_gene: TRBJ1-2; abundance: NA
CDR3aa: CASSLAAGTGPTNYGYTF; CDR3nt: TGTGCCAGCAGCTTAGCGGCCGGGACAGGGCCCACTAACTATGGCTACACCTTC; d_gene: TRBD1; v_gene: TRBV7-8; j_gene: TRBJ1-2; abundance: NA
CDR3aa: CASSKARGSNEQYF; CDR3nt: TGTGCCAGCAGCAAAGCGCGAGGGTCCAACGAGCAGTACTTC; d_gene: NA; v_gene: TRBV21-1; j_gene: TRBJ2-7; abundance: many
CDR3aa: CASSSVAGGSTDTQYF; CDR3nt: TGTGCCAGCAGCTCAGTAGCGGGGGGGAGCACAGATACGCAGTATTTT; d_gene: TRBD2; v_gene: TRBV7-3; j_gene: TRBJ2-3; abundance: NA
CDR3aa: CASSPAYTDTQYF; CDR3nt: TGTGCCAGCAGCCCCGCCTACACAGATACGCAGTATTTT; d_gene: NA; v_gene: TRBV6-5; j_gene: TRBJ2-3; abundance: NA
CDR3aa: CASSTPGTTFYEQYF; CDR3nt: TGTGCCAGCAGTACCCCCGGGACAACCTTCTACGAGCAGTACTTC; d_gene: NA; v_gene: TRBV27; j_gene: TRBJ2-7; abundance: NA
CDR3aa: CASNKDRGFDNQPQHF; CDR3nt: TGTGCCAGCAACAAGGACAGGGGGTTCGACAATCAGCCCCAGCATTTT; d_gene: NA; v_gene: TRBV21-1; j_gene: TRBJ1-5; abundance: NA
CDR3aa: CASSQGIWGQASYEQYF; CDR3nt: TGTGCCAGCAGTCAGGGGATTTGGGGACAGGCCTCCTACGAGCAGTACTTC; d_gene: TRBD1; v_gene: TRBV28; j_gene: TRBJ2-7; abundance: NA
CDR3aa: CSAIQGNTQYF; CDR3nt: TGCAGTGCCATACAGGGGAATACGCAGTATTTT; d_gene: TRBD1; v_gene: TRBV20-1; j_gene: TRBJ2-3; abundance: NA
CDR3aa: CASSGDQVYQPQHF; CDR3nt: TGTGCCAGCAGTGGTGACCAGGTGTATCAGCCCCAGCATTTT; d_gene: NA; v_gene: TRBV2; j_gene: TRBJ1-5; abundance: NA
CDR3aa: CASSRNRDRANTIYF; CDR3nt: TGTGCCAGCTCTCGAAATAGGGACAGGGCAAACACCATATATTTT; d_gene: TRBD1; v_gene: TRBV2; j_gene: TRBJ1-3; abundance: NA
CDR3aa: CASSLALEYYNEQFF; CDR3nt: TGTGCCAGCAGCTTAGCACTAGAATACTACAATGAGCAGTTCTTC; d_gene: NA; v_gene: TRBV13; j_gene: TRBJ2-1; abundance: NA
CDR3aa: CASRWTGTFLPDTQYF; CDR3nt: TGTGCCAGCAGATGGACCGGGACTTTCCTACCAGATACGCAGTATTTT; d_gene: NA; v_gene: TRBV5-4; j_gene: TRBJ2-3; abundance: NA
CDR3aa: CASSEEAGLNSPLHF; CDR3nt: TGTGCCAGCAGTGAAGAGGCAGGGCTAAATTCACCCCTCCACTTT; d_gene: NA; v_gene: TRBV2; j_gene: TRBJ1-6; abundance: NA
CDR3aa: CASSFLTGGGYGYTF; CDR3nt: TGTGCCAGCAGTTTTCTAACAGGGGGTGGCTATGGCTACACCTTC; d_gene: TRBD1; v_gene: TRBV28; j_gene: TRBJ1-2; abundance: NA
CDR3aa: CASSSSGGRNSPLHF; CDR3nt: TGCGCCAGCAGCTCCTCCGGGGGGAGAAATTCACCCCTCCACTTT; d_gene: NA; v_gene: TRBV5-1; j_gene: TRBJ1-6; abundance: NA
CDR3aa: CASSPPTDTRTYF; CDR3nt: TGTGCCAGCTCACCACCAACGGACACGCGGACGTACTTC; d_gene: NA; v_gene: TRBV18; j_gene: TRBJ2-7; abundance: NA
CDR3aa: CASSEAQGLPQHF; CDR3nt: TGTGCCAGCAGTGAAGCACAGGGGTTGCCCCAGCATTTT; d_gene: TRBD1; v_gene: TRBV6-1; j_gene: TRBJ1-5; abundance: NA
CDR3aa: CASSPGTGTHNQPQHF; CDR3nt: TGTGCCAGCAGCCCCGGGACAGGGACACATAATCAGCCCCAGCATTTT; d_gene: TRBD1; v_gene: TRBV7-2; j_gene: TRBJ1-5; abundance: NA
CDR3aa: CASSYVRTGIETQYF; CDR3nt: TGTGCCAGCAGTTACGTAAGAACAGGGATCGAGACCCAGTACTTC; d_gene: NA; v_gene: TRBV6-2/TRBV6-3; j_gene: TRBJ2-5; abundance: NA
CDR3aa: CASSATFAGSGSPLHF; CDR3nt: TGTGCCAGCAGCGCCACTTTCGCGGGGTCGGGCTCACCCCTCCACTTT; d_gene: NA; v_gene: TRBV9; j_gene: TRBJ1-6; abundance: NA
CDR3aa: CASSLPQGETSGNTIYF; CDR3nt: TGTGCCAGCAGCTTACCTCAGGGCGAGACCTCTGGAAACACCATATATTTT; d_gene: NA; v_gene: TRBV7-8; j_gene: TRBJ1-3; abundance: NA
CDR3aa: CASSTLAGGNGYTF; CDR3nt: TGTGCCAGCAGCACTCTGGCAGGGGGCAATGGCTACACCTTC; d_gene: TRBD1; v_gene: TRBV7-2; j_gene: TRBJ1-2; abundance: NA
CDR3aa: CASSSDSYGYTF; CDR3nt: TGTGCCAGCAGTTCAGACAGCTATGGCTACACCTTC; d_gene: NA; v_gene: TRBV2; j_gene: TRBJ1-2; abundance: NA
CDR3aa: CASSSPAQGPGGYGYTF; CDR3nt: TGTGCCAGCAGTTCTCCCGCTCAGGGACCTGGGGGGTATGGCTACACCTTC; d_gene: NA; v_gene: TRBV28; j_gene: TRBJ1-2; abundance: once
CDR3aa: CASRAGGTEAFF; CDR3nt: TGTGCCAGCAGGGCAGGGGGCACTGAAGCTTTCTTT; d_gene: TRBD1; v_gene: TRBV12-3/TRBV12-4; j_gene: TRBJ1-1; abundance: once
CDR3aa: CASRGTSGRLDTQYF; CDR3nt: TGTGCCAGCAGAGGGACTAGCGGACGATTGGATACGCAGTATTTT; d_gene: TRBD2; v_gene: TRBV2; j_gene: TRBJ2-3; abundance: NA
CDR3aa: CASSPDGVNTGELFF; CDR3nt: TGCGCCAGCAGCCCCGACGGGGTCAACACCGGGGAGCTGTTTTTT; d_gene: NA; v_gene: TRBV5-1; j_gene: TRBJ2-2; abundance: NA
CDR3aa: CAWSQQGGYTF; CDR3nt: TGTGCCTGGAGTCAGCAGGGTGGCTACACCTTC; d_gene: NA; v_gene: TRBV30; j_gene: TRBJ1-2; abundance: NA
CDR3aa: CASSVDTMEAYEQYF; CDR3nt: TGTGCCAGCAGCGTAGACACAATGGAAGCGTACGAGCAGTACTTC; d_gene: NA; v_gene: TRBV9; j_gene: TRBJ2-7; abundance: once
CDR3aa: CASTKTGESNQPQHF; CDR3nt: TGTGCCAGCACCAAGACAGGGGAAAGCAATCAGCCCCAGCATTTT; d_gene: TRBD1; v_gene: TRBV6-4; j_gene: TRBJ1-5; abundance: NA
CDR3aa: CASSDSQGAGNEQFF; CDR3nt: TGTGCCAGCAGTGACTCGCAGGGGGCAGGTAATGAGCAGTTCTTC; d_gene: TRBD1; v_gene: TRBV6-4; j_gene: TRBJ2-1; abundance: NA
CDR3aa: CASSEGGRRPQHF; CDR3nt: TGTGCCAGTAGTGAGGGCGGAAGGCGGCCCCAGCATTTT; d_gene: NA; v_gene: TRBV19; j_gene: TRBJ1-5; abundance: NA
CDR3aa: CASSLSYREHRYGYTF; CDR3nt: TGTGCCAGCAGCTTATCTTACAGGGAACACCGCTATGGCTACACCTTC; d_gene: NA; v_gene: TRBV7-9; j_gene: TRBJ1-2; abundance: NA
CDR3aa: CASSIYRGSGELFF; CDR3nt: TGTGCCAGTAGTATATACAGGGGAAGCGGGGAGCTGTTTTTT; d_gene: TRBD1; v_gene: TRBV19; j_gene: TRBJ2-2; abundance: NA